Shown below are 23 T cell receptor beta chains from a single sample sequenced in a study of T cells in narcolepsy. TCRdb keeps only in-frame clones here, not all; method: immunoSEQ multiplex PCR. This table has fewer than 15,000 clones, roughly nine tenths appearing once. The sequencing input was CD45RA- memory CD4+ T cells from PBMCs. The receptors were sampled from a human donor with narcolepsy.

This clone was picked up one time. J is TRBJ2-5 and V is TRBV2, with 12 positions matching TRBD1. Trimming took 6 bases from V and 4 from J; bases not matched to a gene: 3. Germline lookup yields CDR1 SNHLY and CDR2 FYNNEI. The CDR3 is 14 amino acids. The CDR3 here is CASRGTGGAETQYF. In nucleotides, the CDR3 is TGTGCCAGCAGGGGGACAGGGGGCGCAGAGACCCAGTACTTC.

This clone has a handful of counts. V is TRBV7-9 and J is TRBJ2-2, with no clear D. V was pared by 1 base and J by 1 base, with 7 bases between. CDR3 length equals 15 residues. Germline V gene data show CDR1 as SEHNR and CDR2 as FQNEAQ (reference sequence). Here the CDR3 DNA reads TGTGCCAGCAGCTTAGACAATTTGAACACCGGGGAGCTGTTTTTT. Protein product: CASSLDNLNTGELFF.

This clone occurred once. The chain recombines TRBV15 with TRBJ2-7, with TRBD1 matching over 11 bases. The V gene's germline CDR1 is LNHNV and CDR2 YYDKDF (reference sequence). This CDR3 has 15 amino acids. With 5 bases clipped from V and 5 bases from J, the junction kept 8 bases outside the gene matches. The DNA of the CDR3 is TGTGCCACCAGCTACCGGGACAGGGGGATCCACGAGCAGTACTTC. Its translation: CATSYRDRGIHEQYF.

As to this clone: The same CDR3 is also encoded by other DNA sequences in this sample. V and J are TRBV6-5 and TRBJ2-5, with 9 bases identical to TRBD1. Trimming cost V 3 bases and J 3 bases; bases outside gene matches: 8. The CDR3 is made up of 16 amino acids. Germline loops: CDR1 MNHEY, CDR2 SVGAGI. The DNA of the CDR3 is TGTGCCAGCAGTTATTCCGGACAGGGGAGGGAAGAGACCCAGTACTTC. As protein: CASSYSGQGREETQYF.

The gene calls are TRBV2 and TRBJ2-1; 9 nucleotides line up with TRBD1. Looked up from germline, CDR1 is SNHLY and CDR2 is FYNNEI. V was pared by 6 bases and J by 7 bases, with 10 bases of the junction left unmatched. The CDR3 is made up of 15 amino acids. The CDR3 region is CASRRDRARGNEQFF. The CDR3 DNA sequence: TGTGCCAGCAGGAGGGACAGGGCCCGTGGGAATGAGCAGTTCTTC.

The V gene is TRBV9, the J gene TRBJ1-3; the D gene is possibly TRBD1 (6 bases). Trimming took off 1 base at V and 4 bases at J, with 12 bases between the two ends. CDR1 and CDR2 (germline): SGDLS, YYNGEE. CDR3 length: 15 amino acids. Written as DNA, the CDR3 is TGTGCCAGCAGCGTAAGGTCAGGGGTAGGAAACACCATATATTTT. Its protein is CASSVRSGVGNTIYF. The complete variable domain, with remaining parts taken from reference TRBV9 and TRBJ1-3, reads DSGVTQTPKHLITATGQRVTLRCSPRSGDLSVYWYQQSLDQGLQFLIQYYNGEERAKGNILERFSAQQFPDLHSELNLSSLELGDSALYFCASSVRSGVGNTIYFGEGSWLTVV.

As to this clone: This CDR3 is also generated by other DNA sequences in the sample. This chain uses TRBV10-3 with TRBJ2-3, with unresolved D. Germline V gene data show CDR1 as ENHRY and CDR2 as SYGVKD. This CDR3 is built from 14 residues. The ends were cut back, 2 bases at V and 2 bases at J, with 8 bases in the middle. DNA for the CDR3: TGTGCCATCAGTGAGGGGCAGGACACAGATACGCAGTATTTT. Protein product: CAISEGQDTDTQYF.

The V gene is TRBV18, the J gene TRBJ1-1; D is uncertain. V lost 2 bases and J lost 1, with 11 bases in between. The CDR3 length is 15 residues. Germline values: CDR1 KGHSH, CDR2 LQKENI. The DNA for the CDR3 is TGTGCCAGCTCACCATCGGGAGGGAGGAACACTGAAGCTTTCTTT. Its protein is CASSPSGGRNTEAFF.

This rearrangement joins TRBV27 to TRBJ2-7; D remains unclear. The V gene lost 3 bases and the J gene lost 0 bases, with 6 bases spanning the gap. The CDR3 spans 13 residues. CDR1 and CDR2 from the germline V gene are MNHEY and SMNVEV (reference sequence). This chain's CDR3 is CASSLRRSYEQYF. The CDR3 nucleotides are TGTGCCAGCAGTTTGAGGCGCTCCTACGAGCAGTACTTC.

This sequence joins TRBV11-2 and TRBJ2-2; TRBD2 might be the D (6 bases). There are 16 residues in the CDR3. The germline gives CDR1 SGHAT, CDR2 FQNNGV. V was clipped by 1 base and J by 2 bases, with 11 bases between them. In nucleotides, the CDR3 is TGTGCCAGCAGCTTAGGTGGGACTCACAACACCGGGGAGCTGTTTTTT. This gives the protein CASSLGGTHNTGELFF.

This sequence joins TRBV2 and TRBJ2-6; D ambiguous. The germline gives CDR1 SNHLY, CDR2 FYNNEI. The CDR3 is 17 amino acids. V lost 4 bases, J lost 0 bases, and 13 bases lay in between. Here the CDR3 reads CASSAESPNSGANVLTF. For the CDR3, the DNA is TGTGCCAGCAGTGCCGAGTCTCCAAACTCTGGGGCCAACGTCCTGACTTTC.

This clone was detected only a few times. This chain joins TRBV28 and TRBJ1-2, with TRBD1 matching 9 bases. Germline-derived CDR1 and CDR2 are MDHEN and SYDVKM. The CDR3 covers 14 residues. J lost 8 bases, V lost 4 bases, and 8 bases had no gene match. Written as DNA, the CDR3 is TGTGCCAGCAGTTCCCCGGGACAGGGAGGGGGCTACACCTTC. It encodes CASSSPGQGGGYTF.

The chain couples TRBV15 to TRBJ2-1; 11 positions agree with TRBD2. Losses at the gene ends were 0 bases for V and 7 bases for J; bases not matched to a gene: 8. The CDR3 runs 17 residues. CDR1 LNHNV and CDR2 YYDKDF come from the germline V gene (reference sequence). The CDR3 region is CATSRDYTSGRVNEQFF. CDR3 DNA sequence: TGTGCCACCAGCAGAGATTATACTAGCGGGAGAGTTAATGAGCAGTTCTTC.

This clone was recorded a few times. The chain carries TRBV7-9 and TRBJ1-3, with TRBD1 as a possible D gene (6 bases). Germline CDR1 is SEHNR and CDR2 is FQNEAQ (reference sequence). Trimming removed 4 bases from V and 0 bases from J, with 16 bases in between. There are 17 residues in the CDR3. As DNA, the CDR3 is TGTGCCAGCAGCTCCATGGACAGTTCCCACTCTGGAAACACCATATATTTT. Protein sequence: CASSSMDSSHSGNTIYF.

V usage is TRBV18 and J usage is TRBJ2-3, with TRBD2 as a possible D gene (5 bases). V was clipped by 2 bases and J by 3 bases, with 6 bases between them. The germline gives CDR1 KGHSH, CDR2 LQKENI. This CDR3 is 13 amino acids long. The CDR3 DNA sequence: TGTGCCAGCTCACCAACGGGAACAGATACGCAGTATTTT. This sequence encodes CASSPTGTDTQYF.

The chain employs TRBV7-2 and TRBJ2-7; D is perhaps TRBD1 (5 bases). The CDR3 has 14 residues. Per the germline V gene, CDR1 is SGHTA and CDR2 is FQGNSA. Deletions cut 3 bases from V and 1 base from J, with 10 bases between. CDR3 residues: CASSLDMSSYEQYF. The DNA for the CDR3 is TGTGCCAGCAGCTTGGACATGTCGTCCTACGAGCAGTACTTC. Variable domain in full (rest from reference TRBV7-2 and TRBJ2-7): GAGVSQSPSNKVTEKGKDVELRCDPISGHTALYWYRQSLGQGLEFLIYFQGNSAPDKSGLPSDRFSAERTGGSVSTLTIQRTQQEDSAVYLCASSLDMSSYEQYFGPGTRLTVT.

CDR3: CASSTPTGTSGSYEQYF. The CDR3 DNA follows: TGTGCCAGTAGTACTCCCACCGGGACTAGCGGGAGTTACGAGCAGTACTTC. The chain employs TRBV19 and TRBJ2-7; 14 bases are shared with TRBD2. The CDR3 has 17 residues. Germline CDR1 and CDR2: LNHDA and SQIVND (reference sequence). The V segment lost 4 bases and the J segment 4 bases; nucleotides outside the gene matches: 9. The full variable domain, its missing parts supplied by reference TRBV19 and TRBJ2-7, is DGGITQSPKYLFRKEGQNVTLSCEQNLNHDAMYWYRQDPGQGLRLIYYSQIVNDFQKGDIAEGYSVSREKKESFPLTVTSAQKNPTAFYLCASSTPTGTSGSYEQYFGPGTRLTVT.

Concerning this clone itself: The junction departs from germline at one end; a sequencing error may be responsible. V gene TRBV11-2 combines with J gene TRBJ1-2; 7 bases agree with TRBD1. The CDR3 is 12 amino acids. Germline CDR1 is SGHAT and CDR2 is FQNNGV. This chain's CDR3 is CASSRNRQGQFF. The CDR3, as DNA: TGTGCCAGCAGCCGTAACCGACAGGGCCAATTTTTC. Supplemented by reference TRBV11-2 and TRBJ1-2, the full variable domain reads EAGVAQSPRYKIIEKRQSVAFWCNPISGHATLYWYQQILGQGPKLLIQFQNNGVVDDSQLPKDRFSAERLKGVDSTLKIQPAKLEDSAVYLCASSRNRQGQFFGSGTRLTVV.

This chain connects TRBV7-2 to TRBJ2-1; TRBD1 is a possible D gene (6 bases). The CDR3 spans 13 residues. The V gene's germline CDR1 is SGHTA and CDR2 FQGNSA. The V end was cut by 5 bases, the J end by 10 bases, with 15 bases between. The CDR3, as DNA: TGTGCCAGCAGCCCTGTGAGGGGGTCCGAGCAGTTCTTC. Amino acids: CASSPVRGSEQFF.

The chain uses TRBV4-1 and TRBJ1-4; 7 nucleotides agree with TRBD1. Germline V gene lookup returns CDR1 MGHRA and CDR2 YSYEKL. The V and J ends lost 0 bases and 0 bases, in that order; junction bases with no gene match: 7. This CDR3 is built from 18 residues. As DNA, the CDR3 is TGCGCCAGCAGCCAAGACCACCCGGGACAGTCAACTAATGAAAAACTGTTTTTT. It yields the protein CASSQDHPGQSTNEKLFF.

This clone came up a few times. J is TRBJ1-5 and V is TRBV19; TRBD1 might be the D (5 bases). Germline CDR1 and CDR2: LNHDA and SQIVND (reference sequence). The germline V and J ends were trimmed by 4 bases and 8 bases, with 12 bases remaining between them. CDR3 length: 13 amino acids. The CDR3 region is CASSTTGLEPQHF. In nucleotides, the CDR3 is TGTGCCAGTAGTACCACAGGCCTAGAGCCCCAGCATTTT.

V gene TRBV6-1 combines with J gene TRBJ2-2; a possible D gene is TRBD2 (7 bases). The CDR3 runs 16 residues. Germline V lookup: CDR1 MNHNS, CDR2 SASEGT. V was cut by 0 bases and J by 4 bases, with 12 bases left in between. Here the CDR3 DNA reads TGTGCCAGCAGTGAAGCCGGGGGGCGGGGCACCGGGGAGCTGTTTTTT. It yields the protein CASSEAGGRGTGELFF.

V is TRBV29-1 and J is TRBJ2-1; 9 nucleotides match TRBD2. V shed 8 bases, J shed 9 bases, and the junction held 14 bases outside the gene matches. Germline V CDR1 and CDR2: SQVTM, ANQGSEA. This CDR3 region has 14 residues. CDR3 region: CSMGTSGLGGEQFF. The CDR3 DNA follows: TGCAGCATGGGAACTAGCGGGTTAGGAGGTGAGCAGTTCTTC.